This T cell receptor (beta chain) is from a study of blood T cell repertoires in COVID-19. Assay used: immunoSEQ multiplex PCR; TCRdb lists only in-frame clones, some missing. The table lists about 270,000 clones, approximately 80% of them singletons. Germline assignment: CDR1 LGHNA and CDR2 YNFKEQ. After removal of 4 bases from V and 7 bases from J, the junction contained 8 bases not matched to a gene. The CDR3 is 14 amino acids. The chain carries TRBV4-2 and TRBJ2-7; 9 bases are shared with TRBD1. The sequenced sample was peripheral blood. The origin of this receptor is a human donor in a cohort sampled during active COVID-19. CDR3 coding DNA: TGTGCCAGCAGCCCCACGGGACAGGGAGTTGAGCAGTACTTC. Its protein product is CASSPTGQGVEQYF.